The 16 T cell receptor beta chains below all came from one sample that was sequenced in a study of spatial heterogeneity in lung cancer. Indicated time point: sample taken at primary tumor resection. Unsorted whole RNA samples from tumor, nontumor lung or frozen PBMC were sequenced. TCRdb used MiXCR to reprocess the 5' RACE reads, holding one entry per CDR3 protein. The repertoire has 55,000 to 75,000 distinct CDR3 sequences, around 8.4% of them found once; the top ten carry over 12%. Sequencing used PBMCs, obtained at surgery. The receptors here all came from a female donor with early-stage non-small cell lung cancer.

This clonotype has more than one count but fewer than ten. The V and J genes are TRBV20-1 and TRBJ1-6, with D tentatively TRBD1 (6 bases). In germline, CDR1 is DFQATT, CDR2 SNEGSKA (reference sequence). Between the trimmed V and J ends, which lost 2 bases and 5 bases, there was a span of 10 bases. CDR3 length: 14 amino acids. The CDR3 here is CSARMSGDNSPLHF. The CDR3 nucleotides read TGCAGTGCTAGAATGTCAGGGGATAATTCACCCCTCCACTTT.

The rearrangement links TRBV20-1 to TRBJ1-2, with 8 bases lining up with TRBD1. Unmatched junction bases numbered 9, after V lost 6 bases and J lost 3 bases. The CDR3 consists of 14 residues. CDR1 and CDR2 from the germline V gene are DFQATT and SNEGSKA (reference sequence). The CDR3 DNA sequence: TGCAGTGCCCCACAGGGGGGGACAGACTATGGCTACACCTTC. It translates to CSAPQGGTDYGYTF.

The table lists this clonotype with many counts. Here the CDR3 DNA reads TGCAGTGCCCCCGCCCGGCTAGCGGGAACCTCCTACGAGCAGTACTTC. As protein: CSAPARLAGTSYEQYF. The V gene is TRBV20-1, the J gene TRBJ2-7, with 9 bases identical to TRBD2. The CDR3 runs to 16 residues. V lost 6 bases and J lost 0; bases outside the gene matches: 12. Germline CDR1 DFQATT, CDR2 SNEGSKA (reference sequence).

The table lists this clonotype with a few counts. The junction differs from germline at one of its ends, possibly a read error. V is TRBV6-6 and J is TRBJ1-2; TRBD1 might be the D (5 bases). Germline CDR1 is MNHNY and CDR2 is SVGAGI (reference sequence). The CDR3 length is 12 residues. CDR3 sequence reads: CASSYPNGTRAF. The CDR3 DNA follows: TGTGCCAGCAGTTACCCTAACGGTACCAGGGCCTTC.

Ten or more counts support this clonotype. The J gene is TRBJ1-5, the V gene TRBV12-3 or TRBV12-4; the D is unclear. Trimming removed 1 base at V and 0 bases at J, with 7 bases between. This CDR3 has 15 residues. The CDR3 DNA reads as TGTGCCAGCAGTTTAGGGCCCAATAGCAATCAGCCCCAGCATTTT. Translated, it gives CASSLGPNSNQPQHF.

This clonotype was seen only a few times. The J gene is TRBJ1-5, the V gene TRBV9; D ambiguous. This CDR3 has 14 residues. Germline V gene data show CDR1 as SGDLS and CDR2 as YYNGEE. V was clipped by 0 bases and J by 7 bases, with 11 bases between them. This chain's CDR3 is CASSVGELSQPQHF. The DNA for the CDR3 is TGTGCCAGCAGCGTAGGTGAATTGAGCCAGCCCCAGCATTTT.

The chain links TRBV16 to TRBJ2-7; D gene ambiguous. This CDR3 spans 13 amino acids. The V gene's germline CDR1 is KGHSY and CDR2 FQNENV. V lost 0 bases and J lost 6, with 9 bases in between. CDR3 DNA sequence: TGTGCCAGCAGCCAATCAGAACTGGGCGAGCAGTACGTC. Translating it yields CASSQSELGEQYV.

This clonotype was observed many times. Here the CDR3 reads CASTPGDKKETQYF. The CDR3 DNA is TGTGCCAGTACCCCGGGGGACAAAAAAGAGACCCAGTACTTC. This chain links TRBV19 with TRBJ2-5; D is possibly TRBD1 or TRBD2 (6 bases each). Trimming left V 7 bases short and J 3 bases short, with 15 bases between. The CDR3 contains 14 residues. Germline V gene data show CDR1 as LNHDA and CDR2 as SQIVND (reference sequence).

This clonotype was recorded a few times. This chain uses TRBV7-9 with TRBJ2-7; 8 bases are shared with TRBD1. The V and J ends lost 2 bases and 5 bases, in that order; junction bases with no gene match: 11. CDR1 is SEHNR, CDR2 FQNEAQ, per germline (reference sequence). This CDR3 has 16 amino acids. The CDR3 DNA reads TGTGCCAGCAGCTTACCACAGGGGGGCGGCCTGGACGAGCAGTACTTC. Its protein is CASSLPQGGGLDEQYF.

There are a few counts of this clonotype. The V gene is TRBV7-9, the J gene TRBJ2-1; D call uncertain. CDR3 length: 14 residues. Trimming removed 7 bases at V and 0 bases at J, with 10 bases between. Germline V gene sequence: CDR1 SEHNR, CDR2 FQNEAQ (reference sequence). The DNA for the CDR3 is TGTGCCAGCACAGTCGGTTTCTCCTACAATGAGCAGTTCTTC. Its protein is CASTVGFSYNEQFF.

This clonotype was recorded at least ten times. V gene TRBV10-3 combines with J gene TRBJ1-2; D is undetermined. V lost 0 bases to trimming and J lost 2 bases, with 10 bases between them. CDR1 is ENHRY, CDR2 SYGVKD, per germline. The CDR3 has 15 residues. CDR3 nucleotides: TGTGCCATCAGTGAGTCGGGCGGAGGAAACTATGGCTACACCTTC. Translating gives CAISESGGGNYGYTF.

The chain recombines TRBV3-1 with TRBJ2-1; D gene uncertain. This CDR3 comprises 12 residues. Germline lookup yields CDR1 LGHDT and CDR2 YNNKEL (reference sequence). Between the trimmed V and J ends, which lost 0 bases and 9 bases, there was a span of 6 bases. CDR3 in amino acids: CASSQDIGEQFF. The CDR3 bases are TGTGCCAGCAGCCAAGATATTGGTGAGCAGTTCTTC.

In its sample, this clonotype was seen a few times. J is TRBJ2-7 and V is TRBV6-5, with 12 bases fitting TRBD2. Germline V gene sequence: CDR1 MNHEY, CDR2 SVGAGI. This CDR3 region has 16 residues. V dropped 6 bases and J dropped 2; count of bases not matched to a gene: 8. The CDR3 DNA is TGTGCCAGCAGCAGCAGGGCTAGCGGGAGGGCCTACGAGCAGTACTTC. It codes for CASSSRASGRAYEQYF.

V usage is TRBV20-1 and J usage is TRBJ2-7; TRBD2 agrees at 7 bases. This CDR3 comprises 12 residues. The germline V gene has CDR1 DFQATT and CDR2 SNEGSKA (reference sequence). CDR3 DNA: TGCGCATCACTACGGGAGGCCTACGAGCAGTACTTC. It is translated as CASLREAYEQYF.

The chain has TRBV10-2 and TRBJ2-7, with 7 nucleotides matching TRBD1. The CDR3 is 13 amino acids. CDR1 is WSHSY, CDR2 SAAADI, per germline. J lost 0 bases, V lost 6 bases, and 2 bases had no gene match. CDR3 protein: CASRGDSSYEQYF. The DNA of the CDR3 is TGCGCCAGCAGAGGGGACAGCTCCTACGAGCAGTACTTC.

The chain employs TRBV20-1 and TRBJ1-2, with D possibly TRBD1 on 6 matching bases. V was cut by 3 bases and J by 3 bases, with 11 bases left in between. Per the germline V gene, CDR1 is DFQATT and CDR2 is SNEGSKA (reference sequence). This CDR3 region has 13 residues. DNA of the CDR3: TGCAGTGCTAGCCCCCCAGGGGACTATGGCTACACCTTC. It specifies CSASPPGDYGYTF.